Listed below are T cell receptor beta chains from one sample, sequenced in a study of cytomegalovirus exposure and HLA in healthy donors. Using immunoSEQ multiplex PCR, the repertoire was profiled, and TCRdb retains in-frame clones only, with some absent. The data show 60,000 to 90,000 clones, 70% seen once. The sample was PBMCs. All receptors come from a woman in her forties or fifties in good health and CMV-seropositive. Each CDR3 is given with its conserved first and last residue. The D gene is left open where the match is weak. Part of the rows lack a size; the others show once, few, many or a class for expanded clones.

cdr3_aa,cdr3_nt,clone_size,d_call,v_call,j_call
CASSLDAGGGETQYF,TGTGCCAGCAGCTTAGACGCGGGGGGAGGTGAGACCCAGTACTTC,.,TRBD2,TRBV11-2,TRBJ2-5
CAWSTTGLNTEAFF,TGTGCCTGGAGTACGACAGGCCTGAACACTGAAGCTTTCTTT,few,.,TRBV30,TRBJ1-1
CASSFHTSRFF,TGTGCCAGCAGTTTCCATACTAGTCGGTTCTTC,.,.,TRBV28,TRBJ2-1
CASSLAAGRNTIYF,TGTGCCAGCAGCTTAGCGGCAGGGAGGAACACCATATATTTT,.,.,TRBV7-6,TRBJ1-3
CASSSRGLENQPQHF,TGTGCCAGCAGCTCAAGGGGTCTTGAAAATCAGCCCCAGCATTTT,.,.,TRBV13,TRBJ1-5
CASSVGSSDTQYF,TGTGCCAGCAGCGTTGGCAGTTCAGATACGCAGTATTTT,few,.,TRBV9,TRBJ2-3
CASSGRGSGGRGGQETQYF,TGTGCCAGTAGCGGTAGGGGGTCTGGCGGGAGGGGGGGCCAAGAGACCCAGTACTTC,.,TRBD2,TRBV19,TRBJ2-5
CASNQKQGGNINTGELFF,TGTGCCAGCAACCAAAAACAGGGGGGGAACATTAACACCGGGGAGCTGTTTTTT,.,.,TRBV5-8,TRBJ2-2
CASSWTSTGSGNTIYF,TGTGCCAGCAGTTGGACATCAACGGGCTCTGGAAACACCATATATTTT,.,.,TRBV5-6,TRBJ1-3
CAWNREYNEQFF,TGTGCCTGGAACAGGGAATACAATGAGCAGTTCTTC,.,.,TRBV30,TRBJ2-1
CASSPEAAGEQYF,TGTGCCAGCAGCCCTGAGGCGGCGGGTGAGCAGTACTTC,.,.,TRBV5-5,TRBJ2-7
CASSLEVAEKLFF,TGCGCCAGCAGCTTGGAAGTAGCAGAAAAACTGTTTTTT,.,.,TRBV5-1,TRBJ1-4
CASRTGGETQYF,TGTGCCAGCAGGACAGGGGGAGAGACCCAGTACTTC,.,TRBD1,TRBV28,TRBJ2-5
CAWTTGVGLETQYF,TGTGCCTGGACCACAGGGGTCGGGTTGGAGACCCAGTACTTC,.,TRBD1,TRBV30,TRBJ2-5
CASSLSQTVYGYTF,TGTGCCAGCAGTTTATCCCAGACAGTGTATGGCTACACCTTC,.,.,TRBV27,TRBJ1-2
CAWSRSGGWGTDTQYF,TGTGCCTGGTCAAGATCGGGAGGATGGGGTACAGATACGCAGTATTTT,.,TRBD2,TRBV30,TRBJ2-3
CASSLDLSVRERYF,TGCGCCAGCAGCTTGGACCTGTCGGTGCGGGAGCGGTACTTC,.,TRBD2,TRBV5-1,TRBJ2-7
CASRKLGDSPVEKLFF,TGTGCCAGTAGAAAACTAGGAGACTCCCCCGTGGAAAAACTGTTTTTT,once,.,TRBV19,TRBJ1-4
CASSRGTGISEQYF,TGCGCCAGCAGTCGAGGGACAGGGATCTCCGAGCAGTACTTC,.,TRBD1,TRBV4-3,TRBJ2-7
CASSLRGQGGTDTQYF,TGTGCCAGCAGTTTACGCGGACAGGGGGGGACAGATACGCAGTATTTT,.,TRBD1,TRBV27,TRBJ2-3
CASSLRTSGAYNEQFF,TGTGCCAGCAGCCTACGCACTAGCGGGGCTTACAATGAGCAGTTCTTC,.,TRBD2,TRBV9,TRBJ2-1
CSVEQQGTDTQYF,TGCAGCGTTGAACAACAGGGGACAGATACGCAGTATTTT,.,TRBD1,TRBV29-1,TRBJ2-3
CASSLGRGQETQYF,TGCGCCAGCAGCTTGGGGAGGGGCCAAGAGACCCAGTACTTC,.,.,TRBV5-1,TRBJ2-5
CASSPRQGEETQYF,TGTGCCAGCTCACCACGACAGGGTGAAGAGACCCAGTACTTC,.,TRBD1,TRBV18,TRBJ2-5
CASSITGAYEQYF,TGTGCCAGCAGCATAACAGGGGCCTACGAGCAGTACTTC,few,TRBD1,TRBV9,TRBJ2-7
CASSLPGQGAVLDGYTF,TGTGCCAGCAGTTTACCGGGACAGGGGGCAGTTTTGGATGGCTACACCTTC,.,TRBD1,TRBV28,TRBJ1-2
CASSVESGRAGTGELFF,TGTGCCAGCAGTGTGGAGAGCGGGAGGGCCGGTACCGGGGAGCTGTTTTTT,.,TRBD2,TRBV2,TRBJ2-2
CASSLGGTQYF,TGTGCCAGCAGCTTGGGCGGTACGCAGTATTTT,.,.,TRBV5-6,TRBJ2-3
CASSLSGTGGINEQFF,TGTGCCAGCAGTTTATCGGGGACAGGGGGCATCAATGAGCAGTTCTTC,.,TRBD1,TRBV28,TRBJ2-1
CASSATASGGSYNEQFF,TGTGCCAGCAGCGCAACGGCTAGCGGGGGTTCCTACAATGAGCAGTTCTTC,.,TRBD2,TRBV9,TRBJ2-1
CASSSGQPKTNTEAFF,TGTGCCAGCAGTTCGGGACAACCGAAAACGAACACTGAAGCTTTCTTT,few,.,TRBV5-4,TRBJ1-1
CASSFILVSYNEQFF,TGTGCCAGCAGTTTCATACTAGTATCCTACAATGAGCAGTTCTTC,once,.,TRBV28,TRBJ2-1
CASSELGGAKDTQYF,TGTGCCAGCAGCGAACTCGGCGGGGCTAAAGATACGCAGTATTTT,.,.,TRBV9,TRBJ2-3
CASSAGTGGSGYTF,TGTGCCAGCAGCGCCGGGACAGGGGGATCTGGCTACACCTTC,.,TRBD1,TRBV6-5,TRBJ1-2
CASSQALAGGEIIREQYF,TGCGCCAGCAGCCAAGCACTAGCGGGAGGGGAAATTATACGAGAGCAGTACTTC,.,TRBD2,TRBV4-1,TRBJ2-7
CASSSVGLQSYEQYF,TGTGCCAGCAGTTCAGTCGGGTTACAATCCTACGAGCAGTACTTC,once,.,TRBV28,TRBJ2-7
CASSQVREEQFF,TGCGCCAGCAGCCAAGTCCGGGAGGAGCAGTTCTTC,.,.,TRBV4-1,TRBJ2-1
CASSETRQGPSYTF,TGTGCCAGCAGTGAAACCCGGCAGGGCCCGTCCTACACCTTC,.,.,TRBV28,TRBJ1-2
CASSYTSGSEETQYF,TGCGCCAGCAGCTATACTAGCGGGAGTGAGGAGACCCAGTACTTC,.,TRBD2,TRBV5-1,TRBJ2-5
CASSLGGGTEAFF,TGTGCCAGCAGCTTAGGGGGGGGCACTGAAGCTTTCTTT,.,.,TRBV7-2,TRBJ1-1
CASSNLQGATGYTF,TGTGCCAGCAGTAATTTGCAGGGGGCGACAGGCTACACCTTC,.,TRBD1,TRBV28,TRBJ1-2
CASAGTSGKETQYF,TGTGCCAGCGCCGGGACTAGCGGAAAAGAGACCCAGTACTTC,.,TRBD2,TRBV11-2,TRBJ2-5
CASSLGGGGTEAFF,TGTGCCAGCAGCTTAGGCGGGGGAGGCACTGAAGCTTTCTTT,once,.,TRBV7-9,TRBJ1-1
CATSPRTSGGSYNEQFF,TGTGCCACCAGCCCGCGGACTAGCGGGGGTTCCTACAATGAGCAGTTCTTC,.,TRBD2,TRBV15,TRBJ2-1
CASSLAVGTSDSYEQYF,TGTGCCAGCAGCTTAGCCGTTGGGACTTCCGATTCCTACGAGCAGTACTTC,once,.,TRBV7-2,TRBJ2-7
CASSLKATGDTYNEQFF,TGTGCCAGCAGTTTGAAGGCGACAGGGGATACCTACAATGAGCAGTTCTTC,.,TRBD1,TRBV27,TRBJ2-1
CASSLGGVGEKLFF,TGTGCCAGCAGCTTAGGGGGGGTCGGGGAAAAACTGTTTTTT,.,.,TRBV7-6,TRBJ1-4